This record covers a single T cell receptor beta chain. Trimming removed 10 bases at V and 6 bases at J, with 17 bases between. Germline V gene data show CDR1 as MNHEY and CDR2 as SVGAGI. CDR3 size: 13 residues. Assay: immunoSEQ multiplex PCR; the TCRdb copy retains only in-frame clones and omits some. This sample yields fewer than 700,000 clones, of which approximately 88% are seen a single time; roughly 7.4% belongs to the top ten. The sample originates from a study of blood T cell repertoires in COVID-19. This chain links TRBV6-5 with TRBJ2-3; D possibly corresponds to TRBD1 (6 bases). Source material: peripheral blood. This sequence was found in a woman in her 50s with COVID-19, enrolled during active disease. CDR3 sequence (DNA): TGTGCCACCGACGTTAACAGGGCTGATACGCAGTATTTT. Translation: CATDVNRADTQYF.